One and the same sample provided the 4 T cell receptor beta chains below, sequenced in a study of T cell changes during pregnancy in multiple sclerosis. The table came from immunoSEQ multiplex PCR; TCRdb's copy has only in-frame clones and leaves some out. The sample carries some 38,000 clones, 85% to 90% recorded once. The sample was CD8+ T cells from peripheral blood mononuclear cells, taken in the third trimester of pregnancy. The receptor source for this set is a female donor with multiple sclerosis, enrolled in a pregnancy study.

The chain carries TRBV29-1 and TRBJ2-1, with D possibly TRBD1 on 5 matching bases. Germline CDR1 and CDR2: SQVTM and ANQGSEA. Trimming removed 6 bases at V and 5 bases at J, with 14 bases between. The CDR3 has 13 residues. As DNA, the CDR3 is TGCAGCGTAAAAAAAGACAGAGACAATGAGCAGTTCTTC. It codes for CSVKKDRDNEQFF.

This clone occurred once. The chain uses TRBV30 and TRBJ2-3, with TRBD2 matching over 8 bases. CDR1 and CDR2 from the germline V gene are GTSNPN and SVGIG (reference sequence). This CDR3 region has 15 residues. V dropped 5 bases and J dropped 0; count of bases not matched to a gene: 7. The DNA of the CDR3 is TGTGCCTGGGACGAAATAGCGGGGAGCACAGATACGCAGTATTTT. Its protein is CAWDEIAGSTDTQYF.

J is TRBJ2-3 and V is TRBV7-9, with TRBD2 as a possible D gene (5 bases). The CDR3 consists of 15 residues. Germline loops: CDR1 SEHNR, CDR2 FQNEAQ (reference sequence). V lost 5 bases and J lost 0, with 12 bases in between. The CDR3 nucleotides read TGTGCCAGCAGCGGAGGAGTCACTAGCACAGATACGCAGTATTTT. This encodes CASSGGVTSTDTQYF.

V and J are TRBV10-3 and TRBJ2-4; D is perhaps TRBD1 (5 bases). Germline CDR1 is ENHRY and CDR2 is SYGVKD. The CDR3 loop spans 15 amino acids. V lost 8 bases to trimming and J lost 3 bases, with 17 bases between them. The DNA of the CDR3 is TGTGCCATCGGGGTCGTGCAGGGTGACAAAAACATTCAGTACTTC. Amino acid sequence: CAIGVVQGDKNIQYF.